The 27 T cell receptor beta chains listed next were all sequenced from one sample in a study of response to subunit inactivated influenza vaccine. TCRdb recomputed calls from the RT-PCR reads with MiXCR, one row per CDR3 protein. The data hold roughly 500,000 distinct CDR3 sequences, with 15% to 20% observed a single time. The sample in question was CD4+ T cells sorted from PBMCs, obtained 23 months after vaccination. The receptors were gathered from a man aged 45 to 75 who received an inactivated influenza vaccine.

This clonotype occurred many times. The J gene is TRBJ2-3, the V gene TRBV11-2, with 13 nucleotides matching TRBD2. V dropped 1 base and J dropped 4; count of bases not matched to a gene: 17. Germline lookup yields CDR1 SGHAT and CDR2 FQNNGV. CDR3 length: 21 amino acids. The CDR3 DNA reads as TGTGCCAGCAGCTTAGGGGATTATTTAGTGGGACTAGCGGGGTTCCCAGATACGCAGTATTTT. Translated: CASSLGDYLVGLAGFPDTQYF.

The chain employs TRBV14 and TRBJ1-1; D might be TRBD1 (5 bases). Trimming stripped 0 bases from V and 10 bases from J, with 15 bases between. CDR1 and CDR2 from the germline V gene are SGHDN and FVKESK. This CDR3 comprises 14 residues. CDR3: CASSQEGLWGGAFF. The CDR3 DNA reads TGTGCCAGCAGCCAAGAGGGCCTATGGGGGGGAGCTTTCTTT.

There are a few counts of this clonotype. The J gene is TRBJ2-7, the V gene TRBV12-3 or TRBV12-4, with TRBD1 matching 9 bases. The CDR3 extends over 15 amino acids. Trimming removed 2 bases from V and 4 bases from J; junction bases left unmatched: 6. CDR3 residues: CASSLLGQGPYEQYF. Written as DNA, the CDR3 is TGTGCCAGCAGTTTATTAGGACAGGGGCCATACGAGCAGTACTTC.

V gene TRBV20-1 combines with J gene TRBJ2-7, with TRBD1 matching over 10 bases. The V and J ends lost 5 bases and 2 bases, in that order; junction bases with no gene match: 6. The CDR3 extends over 14 amino acids. Germline CDR1 and CDR2: DFQATT and SNEGSKA (reference sequence). CDR3 loop: CSAEPGQGTYEQYF. The CDR3 DNA follows: TGCAGTGCTGAACCGGGACAGGGGACCTACGAGCAGTACTTC.

This clonotype was seen a few times. The rearrangement uses TRBV25-1 and TRBJ2-3; D might be TRBD1 or TRBD2, each matching 5 bases. The V gene's germline CDR1 is MGHDK and CDR2 SYGVNS. The germline V and J ends were trimmed by 5 bases and 6 bases, with 15 bases remaining between them. This CDR3 spans 14 amino acids. The CDR3: CASSSWTGRDTQYF. As DNA, the CDR3 is TGTGCCAGCAGTTCTTGGACGGGACGGGATACGCAGTATTTT.

This clonotype was found a few times. The V gene is TRBV6-4, the J gene TRBJ2-1; 8 bases fit TRBD2. With V trimmed by 6 bases and J by 1 base, 14 bases remained unmatched. The length of the CDR3 is 18 residues. Germline V lookup: CDR1 MRHNA, CDR2 SNTAGT. In DNA form, the CDR3 reads TGTGCCAGCAGGCACAACGGCGGGAGGTTAAAGTCCTACAATGAGCAGTTCTTC. Its translation: CASRHNGGRLKSYNEQFF.

The sample holds a few counts of this clonotype. The V call is TRBV12-3 or TRBV12-4, the J call TRBJ1-3, with unresolved D. The ends were cut back, 6 bases at V and 0 bases at J, with 12 bases in the middle. CDR3 size: 15 residues. The CDR3 protein is CASSPARSSGNTIYF. Here the CDR3 DNA reads TGTGCCAGCAGCCCTGCAAGGTCCTCTGGAAACACCATATATTTT.

The chain couples TRBV3-1 to TRBJ2-7; no clear D. The CDR3 runs to 17 residues. Germline values: CDR1 LGHDT, CDR2 YNNKEL (reference sequence). V gave up 5 bases and J gave up 2 bases, with 22 bases separating them. This CDR3 reads CASSSTPRTLGPYEQYF. CDR3 sequence (DNA): TGTGCCAGCAGCTCAACCCCACGGACCCTAGGTCCCTACGAGCAGTACTTC.

This clonotype has only a few counts. V is TRBV6-5 and J is TRBJ1-4; D ambiguous. The CDR3 extends over 16 amino acids. Looked up from germline, CDR1 is MNHEY and CDR2 is SVGAGI. The V end was cut by 0 bases, the J end by 3 bases, with 11 bases between. Written as DNA, the CDR3 is TGTGCCAGCAGTTACTCGGGGTTACGGTCTAATGAAAAACTGTTTTTT. Residues: CASSYSGLRSNEKLFF.

In this sample, this clonotype turned up a few times. The rearrangement joins TRBV30 to TRBJ1-1, with D unresolved. The CDR3 contains 13 residues. V lost 3 bases to trimming and J lost 5 bases, with 13 bases between them. Germline lookup yields CDR1 GTSNPN and CDR2 SVGIG (reference sequence). The CDR3 nucleotides are TGTGCCTGGAGGAGACACCCGGGGACTGAAGCTTTCTTT. Its translation is CAWRRHPGTEAFF.

This clonotype was counted a few times. The chain links TRBV20-1 to TRBJ2-7, with TRBD2 matching 8 bases. Germline CDR1 reads DFQATT; CDR2 reads SNEGSKA (reference sequence). The CDR3 runs to 13 residues. The V gene end was trimmed by 6 bases and the J gene end by 6 bases; junction bases not matched to a gene: 10. CDR3 protein: CSAPRGGVGEQYF. The CDR3 bases are TGCAGTGCCCCTCGGGGGGGGGTTGGCGAGCAGTACTTC.

The chain links TRBV6-1 to TRBJ1-2; no definite D call. From germline, CDR1 is MNHNS and CDR2 SASEGT. V dropped 3 bases and J dropped 8 bases, with 13 bases sitting between them. The CDR3 consists of 13 residues. This CDR3 is CASSDSRVRGYTF. In DNA, the CDR3 is TGTGCCAGCAGTGATTCGCGGGTGAGAGGCTACACCTTC.

This clonotype occurred a few times. The V gene is TRBV27, the J gene TRBJ2-1; 10 nucleotides line up with TRBD2. V gave up 4 bases and J gave up 10 bases; unmatched junction bases: 16. CDR1 is MNHEY and CDR2 is SMNVEV in the germline V gene (reference sequence). The CDR3 runs to 17 residues. CDR3 coding DNA: TGTGCCAGCAGTTGGGTTAGCGGGAGGCCAGTGGCAGACGAGCAGTTCTTC. It encodes CASSWVSGRPVADEQFF.

CDR3 nucleotide sequence: TGTGCCAGCAGCCAAGAGACTAGCGGGAGCACCGGGGAGCTGTTTTTT. Encoded protein: CASSQETSGSTGELFF. This rearrangement joins TRBV4-2 to TRBJ2-2, with 12 bases fitting TRBD2. Germline assignment: CDR1 LGHNA and CDR2 YNFKEQ. V shed 0 bases, J shed 4 bases, and the junction held 0 bases outside the gene matches. This CDR3 contains 16 residues.

J is TRBJ2-1 and V is TRBV10-3; 7 bases line up with TRBD2. V lost 6 bases and J lost 3; bases outside the gene matches: 5. The germline V gene has CDR1 ENHRY and CDR2 SYGVKD. CDR3 length: 14 residues. Here the CDR3 reads CAIRVSGFYNEQFF. As DNA, the CDR3 is TGTGCCATCAGGGTTAGCGGGTTCTACAATGAGCAGTTCTTC.

This clonotype was seen only a few times. V gene TRBV12-3 or TRBV12-4 combines with J gene TRBJ1-1; D remains unclear. The CDR3 has 13 residues. V was clipped by 3 bases and J by 11 bases, with 16 bases between them. Written as DNA, the CDR3 is TGTGCCAGCAGTTTGCTGGACCGAGGCCGGGCTTTCTTT. Amino acids: CASSLLDRGRAFF.

This clonotype showed up just a few times. This rearrangement joins TRBV11-2 to TRBJ1-1; D is undetermined. Trimming cost V 7 bases and J 1 base, with 10 bases left between them. The germline V gene encodes CDR1 SGHAT and CDR2 FQNNGV. The CDR3 loop spans 13 amino acids. CDR3 residues: CASTGGPNTEAFF. The CDR3 DNA follows: TGTGCCAGCACCGGCGGACCGAACACTGAAGCTTTCTTT.

CDR3 region: CSARDSTGTGRSPLHF. CDR3 DNA: TGCAGTGCTAGAGATAGTACTGGGACAGGTCGTTCACCCCTCCACTTT. The chain combines TRBV20-1 with TRBJ1-6; TRBD1 matches 8 bases. CDR3 length: 16 amino acids. Germline V gene lookup returns CDR1 DFQATT and CDR2 SNEGSKA (reference sequence). Trimming cost V 0 bases and J 9 bases; bases outside gene matches: 10.

This clonotype has only a few counts. CDR3 DNA: TGTGCCAGTAGCAATTTTGGGCGTACCGCCTACGAGCAGTACTTC. This encodes CASSNFGRTAYEQYF. The gene calls are TRBV19 and TRBJ2-7; unclear D gene. Trimming stripped 6 bases from V and 2 bases from J, with 17 bases between. The CDR3 is 15 residues long. Germline-derived CDR1 and CDR2 are LNHDA and SQIVND (reference sequence).

Concerning this clonotype itself: This sequence may be a read error, since a much larger clone differs from it by one base. The chain recombines TRBV28 with TRBJ1-2; TRBD1 agrees at 7 bases. The CDR3 contains 14 residues. With V trimmed by 2 bases and J by 8 bases, 8 bases remained unmatched. In germline, CDR1 is MDHEN, CDR2 SYDVKM. The CDR3 is CASSLAPTGRGYTF. The CDR3 DNA follows: TGTGCCAGCAGTTTAGCCCCGACAGGGCGCGGCTACACCTTC.

Worth noting for this clonotype: A much larger clone differs from this one at a single base, so this may be a read error. The rearrangement links TRBV3-1 to TRBJ2-3; 8 bases agree with TRBD2. The germline gives CDR1 LGHDT, CDR2 YNNKEL (reference sequence). The CDR3 is 17 amino acids. In nucleotides, the CDR3 is TGTGCCTGCAGCCAGGACGGACTAGCCTTGTCCCCTTATACGCAGTATTTT. It specifies CACSQDGLALSPYTQYF.

The genes are TRBV28 and TRBJ2-4, with D perhaps given as TRBD1 or TRBD2 (5 bases each). This CDR3 comprises 14 residues. The V end was cut by 7 bases, the J end by 4 bases, with 14 bases between. Per germline, CDR1 MDHEN and CDR2 SYDVKM. The CDR3 DNA reads TGTGCCAGCACAACCGGGACCCCGAAAAACATTCAGTACTTC. Protein product: CASTTGTPKNIQYF.

This clonotype was seen at least ten times. This chain uses TRBV4-1 with TRBJ2-1; D may be TRBD1 (6 bases). Trimming left V 5 bases short and J 3 bases short, with 11 bases between. Germline assignment: CDR1 MGHRA and CDR2 YSYEKL. This CDR3 spans 14 amino acids. The CDR3 here is CASSGQINYNEQFF. The DNA for the CDR3 is TGCGCCAGCAGCGGACAGATAAACTACAATGAGCAGTTCTTC.

This chain uses TRBV10-3 with TRBJ2-3; 12 nucleotides line up with TRBD2. CDR1 ENHRY and CDR2 SYGVKD come from the germline V gene. The CDR3 has 15 amino acids. The V segment lost 8 bases and the J segment 5 bases; nucleotides outside the gene matches: 8. This CDR3 reads CAIRPSGGEVDTQYF. Here the CDR3 DNA reads TGTGCCATCCGGCCTAGCGGGGGGGAGGTAGATACGCAGTATTTT.

This clonotype has only a few counts. The CDR3 coding sequence is TGCAGCGCCGCCGAGGGCCAGAACACTGAAGCTTTCTTT. This codes for CSAAEGQNTEAFF. The gene calls are TRBV29-1 and TRBJ1-1; no firm D call. The ends were cut back, 7 bases at V and 1 base at J, with 13 bases in the middle. This CDR3 has 13 residues. The V gene's germline CDR1 is SQVTM and CDR2 ANQGSEA. The whole variable domain, filled in from reference TRBV29-1 and TRBJ1-1, reads SAVISQKPSRDICQRGTSLTIQCQVDSQVTMMFWYRQQPGQSLTLIATANQGSEATYESGFVIDKFPISRPNLTFSTLTVSNMSPEDSSIYLCSAAEGQNTEAFFGQGTRLTVV.

This clonotype was seen only a few times. V usage is TRBV7-8 and J usage is TRBJ2-3; D unresolved. V shed 0 bases and J shed 0 bases, with 7 bases lying between them. Germline assignment: CDR1 SGHVS and CDR2 FQNEAQ. The CDR3 length is 15 residues. CDR3 bases: TGTGCCAGCAGCTTAGCGGCATACAGCACAGATACGCAGTATTTT. The encoded protein is CASSLAAYSTDTQYF. Combining the CDR3 with reference TRBV7-8 and TRBJ2-3 gives the whole variable domain GAGVSQSPRYKVAKRGQDVALRCDPISGHVSLFWYQQALGQGPEFLTYFQNEAQLDKSGLPSDRFFAERPEGSVSTLKIQRTQQEDSAVYLCASSLAAYSTDTQYFGPGTRLTVL.

This clonotype was picked up a small number of times. V is TRBV4-3 and J is TRBJ2-7, with a possible D match to TRBD1 (6 bases). The CDR3 totals 14 residues. The germline V gene encodes CDR1 LGHNA and CDR2 YSLEER. Trimming left V 0 bases short and J 1 base short, with 7 bases between. CDR3 sequence (DNA): TGCGCCAGCAGCCAAGAGGACAGTTCCTACGAGCAGTACTTC. This gives the protein CASSQEDSSYEQYF.